These T cell receptor beta chains were read from a single sample in a study of response to subunit inactivated influenza vaccine. Using its own MiXCR run on the RT-PCR reads, TCRdb lists one record per CDR3 protein. Of about 780,000 distinct CDR3 sequences in the sample, around 18% were seen once. The sample here was PBMCs from blood, taken 5 days after vaccination. Every receptor here comes from a man between 45 and 60 years old who received an inactivated influenza vaccine. Both conserved end residues are part of each CDR3. A D gene is named only where the DNA matches it firmly. Only some rows state a clone size, as once, few, many or a class for expanded clones.

clone_size	v_call	d_call	j_call	cdr3_aa	cdr3_nt
few	TRBV7-8	TRBD1	TRBJ1-5	CASSRRDSGGGNQPQHF	TGTGCCAGCAGCCGACGGGATTCAGGGGGCGGCAATCAGCCCCAGCATTTT
-	TRBV7-8	TRBD1	TRBJ2-1	CASSLPDRIYNEQFF	TGTGCCAGCAGCTTACCGGACAGGATTTACAATGAGCAGTTCTTC
-	TRBV20-1	TRBD2	TRBJ2-7	CSALSSGHSSYEQYF	TGCAGTGCTCTTTCTAGCGGGCATAGCTCCTACGAGCAGTACTTC
few	TRBV7-7	TRBD1	TRBJ2-5	CASSKGQGGMETQYF	TGTGCCAGCAGCAAGGGACAGGGGGGGATGGAGACCCAGTACTTC
-	TRBV29-1	TRBD1	TRBJ2-5	CSVGTGRETQYF	TGCAGCGTCGGGACAGGGCGGGAGACCCAGTACTTC
-	TRBV20-1	-	TRBJ2-2	CSAREGRLTGELFF	TGCAGTGCTAGAGAGGGACGGCTAACCGGGGAGCTGTTTTTT
few	TRBV7-6	TRBD2	TRBJ2-7	CASSLEASGLYEQYF	TGTGCCAGCAGCTTAGAGGCTAGCGGACTCTACGAGCAGTACTTC
few	TRBV20-1	-	TRBJ2-5	CSARDNLRLSETQYF	TGCAGTGCTAGAGATAACTTAAGATTGTCGGAGACCCAGTACTTC
few	TRBV7-2	-	TRBJ1-3	CASSPRWGSGNTIYF	TGTGCCAGCAGCCCCCGTTGGGGTTCTGGAAACACCATATATTTT
few	TRBV4-2	TRBD2	TRBJ2-5	CASSQGTSGGAGGETQYF	TGTGCCAGCAGCCAAGGGACTAGCGGGGGGGCAGGGGGTGAGACCCAGTACTTC
many	TRBV12-3/TRBV12-4	-	TRBJ2-3	CASSLRTLGDTQYF	TGTGCCAGCAGTTTGAGGACCCTCGGGGATACGCAGTATTTT
-	TRBV11-2	-	TRBJ2-4	CASSGLGPLLAKNIQYF	TGTGCCAGCAGCGGATTAGGACCTCTCCTAGCCAAAAACATTCAGTACTTC
-	TRBV20-1	-	TRBJ1-3	CSARDRGRSGNTIYF	TGCAGTGCTAGAGATAGAGGGAGATCTGGAAACACCATATATTTT
-	TRBV12-3/TRBV12-4	TRBD2	TRBJ2-3	CASSFWLAGGFTDTQYF	TGTGCCAGCAGTTTCTGGCTAGCGGGGGGATTCACAGATACGCAGTATTTT
-	TRBV4-1	-	TRBJ1-5	CASSQVWPSGSNQPQHF	TGCGCCAGCAGCCAGGTCTGGCCCTCGGGGAGCAATCAGCCCCAGCATTTT
-	TRBV5-6	-	TRBJ1-5	CASSLFGEIQPQHF	TGTGCCAGCAGCTTGTTTGGGGAAATTCAGCCCCAGCATTTT
-	TRBV30	TRBD1	TRBJ2-2	CAWDRVNTGELFF	TGTGCCTGGGACAGGGTAAACACCGGGGAGCTGTTTTTT
-	TRBV15	TRBD2	TRBJ2-5	CATSRASGGQVETQYF	TGTGCCACCAGCAGAGCTAGCGGGGGGCAAGTAGAGACCCAGTACTTC
-	TRBV6-5	-	TRBJ2-6	CASSYTRPSGANVLTF	TGTGCCAGCAGTTATACCCGGCCCTCTGGGGCCAACGTCCTGACTTTC
-	TRBV12-3/TRBV12-4	-	TRBJ2-7	CASSLGRAIIYEQYF	TGTGCCAGCAGTTTAGGTCGGGCTATAATCTACGAGCAGTACTTC
-	TRBV25-1	TRBD1	TRBJ2-5	CASSEWGQKETQYF	TGTGCCAGCAGTGAATGGGGACAGAAAGAGACCCAGTACTTC
few	TRBV4-3	-	TRBJ2-4	CASSQDHLQYF	TGCGCCAGCAGCCAAGATCACCTTCAGTACTTC
few	TRBV7-7	-	TRBJ2-1	CASSPGTYDNEQFF	TGTGCCAGCAGCCCCGGGACGTACGACAATGAGCAGTTCTTC
-	TRBV20-1	-	TRBJ2-3	CSAKSVADTQYF	TGCAGTGCTAAAAGTGTAGCAGATACGCAGTATTTT
few	TRBV20-1	TRBD2	TRBJ2-1	CSARGSGTSGNGLF	TGCAGTGCTAGGGGTTCAGGGACTAGCGGGAACGGGCTCTTC
-	TRBV5-4	-	TRBJ2-7	CASSLGRNTYEQYF	TGTGCCAGCAGCTTGGGCAGAAACACCTACGAGCAGTACTTC
few	TRBV28	-	TRBJ2-7	CASSWGAGEQYF	TGTGCCAGCAGTTGGGGGGCGGGCGAGCAGTACTTC
-	TRBV7-9	-	TRBJ2-7	CASSWGYELYF	TGTGCCAGCAGCTGGGGGTACGAGCTGTACTTC
-	TRBV7-8	TRBD1	TRBJ1-1	CASSPRTGAGAEAFF	TGTGCCAGCAGCCCCCGGACAGGGGCGGGAGCTGAAGCTTTCTTT
-	TRBV6-1	-	TRBJ2-3	CASNEKAQQGTDTQYF	TGTGCCAGCAATGAAAAGGCCCAGCAGGGCACAGATACGCAGTATTTT
-	TRBV12-3/TRBV12-4	-	TRBJ2-1	CASSFLGGGMNEQFF	TGTGCCAGCAGTTTCCTGGGAGGGGGCATGAATGAGCAGTTCTTC
many	TRBV12-3/TRBV12-4	-	TRBJ2-2	CASSGNTGELFF	TGTGCCAGCAGCGGGAACACCGGGGAGCTGTTTTTT
-	TRBV20-1	TRBD1	TRBJ1-4	CSATRKDRARNEKLFF	TGCAGTGCTACCCGAAAAGACAGGGCACGTAATGAAAAACTGTTTTTT
-	TRBV6-5	-	TRBJ1-2	CASSYNSGNYGYTF	TGTGCCAGCAGTTACAATTCAGGGAACTATGGCTACACCTTC
few	TRBV3-1	TRBD2	TRBJ2-1	CASSQQFEGLAGYNEQFF	TGTGCCAGCAGCCAACAGTTCGAGGGACTAGCGGGTTACAATGAGCAGTTCTTC
-	TRBV7-3	-	TRBJ2-6	CASSPTGTGANVLTF	TGTGCCAGCAGCCCAACCGGAACTGGGGCCAACGTCCTGACTTTC
-	TRBV4-3	TRBD1	TRBJ1-6	CASSRDRDYSPLHF	TGCGCCAGCAGCCGGGACAGGGACTACTCACCCCTCCACTTT
-	TRBV5-1	TRBD1	TRBJ2-2	CASSAGQATGELFF	TGCGCCAGCAGCGCCGGACAGGCCACCGGGGAGCTGTTTTTT
-	TRBV6-1	-	TRBJ1-1	CASDKQGNTEAFF	TGTGCCAGCGATAAACAGGGGAACACTGAAGCTTTCTTT